The next 25 T cell receptor beta chains were all read from a single sample in a study of blood T cell repertoires in COVID-19. Clones were read by immunoSEQ multiplex PCR, and TCRdb kept only the in-frame ones, dropping some. Of some 150,000 clones listed, around 90% were seen once; the top ten hold 1.5% to 2%. Sequenced: peripheral blood. These receptors all stem from a woman aged 45-60 years with acute or convalescent COVID-19.

The chain carries TRBV9 and TRBJ1-2; TRBD1 agrees at 9 bases. V trimming: 3 bases; J trimming: 7 bases; junction bases outside the gene matches: 10. This CDR3 spans 15 amino acids. CDR1 and CDR2 (germline): SGDLS, YYNGEE. CDR3 in amino acids: CASSASGTGLSGYTF. The CDR3 DNA reads TGTGCCAGCAGCGCCTCCGGGACAGGGCTAAGTGGCTACACCTTC.

The sample holds a few counts of this clone. V and J are TRBV11-3 and TRBJ1-1; D unresolved. V lost 5 bases, J lost 6 bases, and 13 bases lay in between. The V gene's germline CDR1 is SGHNT and CDR2 YENEEA. This CDR3 spans 13 amino acids. The CDR3 reads CASSPQLGSEAFF. DNA for the CDR3: TGTGCCAGCAGCCCCCAACTAGGGTCTGAAGCTTTCTTT.

As regards this clone: Different DNA sequences within this sample yield the same CDR3. The J gene is TRBJ2-3, the V gene TRBV4-1; TRBD2 agrees at 9 bases. V dropped 1 base and J dropped 1; count of bases not matched to a gene: 6. This CDR3 is 17 amino acids long. CDR1 is MGHRA, CDR2 YSYEKL, per germline. This CDR3 reads CASSQGGAGGGTDTQYF. The CDR3 bases are TGCGCCAGCAGCCAAGGTGGCGCGGGAGGGGGCACAGATACGCAGTATTTT.

The genes are TRBV13 and TRBJ1-1; D gene uncertain. V was clipped by 0 bases and J by 0 bases, with 5 bases between them. This CDR3 is built from 14 residues. CDR1 and CDR2 from the germline V gene are PRHDT and FYEKMQ (reference sequence). In DNA form, the CDR3 reads TGTGCCAGCAGCTTAGGGGCTTTGAACACTGAAGCTTTCTTT. Residues: CASSLGALNTEAFF.

The V gene is TRBV28, the J gene TRBJ1-2, with TRBD1 as a possible D gene (6 bases). The V end was cut by 4 bases, the J end by 7 bases, with 10 bases between. This CDR3 contains 12 residues. Germline values: CDR1 MDHEN, CDR2 SYDVKM. This CDR3 reads CASSSSGVGYTF. The CDR3 DNA sequence: TGTGCCAGCAGTTCATCAGGGGTTGGCTACACCTTC.

V usage is TRBV6-2 or TRBV6-3 and J usage is TRBJ1-6, with D uncertain. Looked up from germline, CDR1 is MNHEY and CDR2 is SVGEGT. V was pared by 5 bases and J by 0 bases, with 8 bases between. CDR3 length equals 15 residues. CDR3 nucleotide sequence: TGTGCCAGCAGTATTATCAGCTCCTATAATTCACCCCTCCACTTT. This translates into CASSIISSYNSPLHF.

The CDR3: CASSPQGSSGQETQYF. CDR3 DNA sequence: TGTGCCAGCAGCCCCCAAGGGTCTAGCGGGCAAGAGACCCAGTACTTC. V and J are TRBV3-1 (or the pseudogene TRBV3-2) and TRBJ2-5, with 8 bases aligning to TRBD2. Trimming took 4 bases from V and 2 from J; bases not matched to a gene: 9. From germline, CDR1 is LGHDT and CDR2 YNNKEL (reference sequence). The CDR3 spans 16 residues.

The rearrangement uses TRBV6-4 and TRBJ1-2; possible D gene TRBD1, 6 bases. The CDR3 extends over 15 amino acids. With 5 bases removed from V and 8 bases from J, the gap between germline ends came to 21 bases. Germline CDR1 MRHNA, CDR2 SNTAGT. The CDR3 coding sequence is TGTGCCAGCAGTCCCTGGGCTGTAGGGGGTTGGGGCTACACCTTC. Protein sequence: CASSPWAVGGWGYTF.

This clone was counted between two and nine times. The chain links TRBV14 to TRBJ1-2; D not certain. This CDR3 comprises 13 residues. Per germline, CDR1 SGHDN and CDR2 FVKESK. Trimming removed 6 bases at V and 1 base at J, with 9 bases between. The CDR3, as DNA: TGTGCCAGCAGGCCCGAGGGTAACTATGGCTACACCTTC. Translation gives CASRPEGNYGYTF.

The sample holds a few counts of this clone. The chain is built from TRBV5-1 and TRBJ2-2; D call uncertain. V was shortened by 4 bases and J by 5 bases, with 6 bases between the two germline ends. The CDR3 length is 12 residues. Germline assignment: CDR1 SGHRS and CDR2 YFSETQ. The CDR3 here is CASSPLTGELFF. In DNA form, the CDR3 reads TGCGCCAGCAGCCCTTTAACCGGGGAGCTGTTTTTT.

CDR3 in DNA: TGTGCCAGCAGCTTACCCGGGGGTCCCTCCTACGAGCAGTACTTC. Protein product: CASSLPGGPSYEQYF. The chain has TRBV11-2 and TRBJ2-7, with D perhaps matching TRBD2 (6 bases). Looked up from germline, CDR1 is SGHAT and CDR2 is FQNNGV. V lost 2 bases and J 0 bases, leaving 11 bases between the germline ends. This CDR3 is 15 amino acids long.

This clone is a singleton in its sample. This chain connects TRBV3-1 (or the pseudogene TRBV3-2) to TRBJ2-5; a weak D match, TRBD2 (6 bases). This CDR3 is built from 16 residues. The germline CDR1 and CDR2 sequences are LGHDT and YNNKEL (reference sequence). Trimming pared 3 bases from V and 5 bases from J, leaving 19 bases between. The CDR3 sequence is CASSQPSGGGGETQYF. CDR3 nucleotides: TGTGCCAGCAGCCAGCCCTCTGGGGGAGGAGGGGAGACCCAGTACTTC.

This clone was seen a handful of times. This chain links TRBV6-2 or TRBV6-3 with TRBJ2-7; perhaps TRBD1 as D (5 bases). The CDR3 extends over 14 amino acids. The V end lost 1 base, the J end lost 2 bases, and 9 bases lay between the germline ends. Germline assignment: CDR1 MNHEY and CDR2 SVGEGT. CDR3 DNA: TGTGCCAGCAGTTACTTAGACAGCGCCTACGAGCAGTACTTC. Protein sequence: CASSYLDSAYEQYF.

This sequence joins TRBV7-2 and TRBJ2-2, with D possibly matching TRBD1 (6 bases). Trimming took 8 bases from V and 5 from J, leaving 24 bases between them. The CDR3 loop spans 17 amino acids. Germline V lookup: CDR1 SGHTA, CDR2 FQGNSA. In DNA, the CDR3 is TGTGCCAGCCACGACTTTTTAGCTCAGGGGAGTACCGGGGAGCTGTTTTTT. Its translation is CASHDFLAQGSTGELFF. Full variable domain (remainder filled in from reference TRBV7-2 and TRBJ2-2): GAGVSQSPSNKVTEKGKDVELRCDPISGHTALYWYRQSLGQGLEFLIYFQGNSAPDKSGLPSDRFSAERTGGSVSTLTIQRTQQEDSAVYLCASHDFLAQGSTGELFFGEGSRLTVL.

V is TRBV7-2 and J is TRBJ2-3; TRBD2 matches 9 bases. Trimming at V came to 5 bases and at J to 2 bases, leaving 8 bases not matched to a gene. CDR3 length equals 16 residues. CDR1 and CDR2 from the germline V gene are SGHTA and FQGNSA. CDR3 sequence reads: CASSRRSGGPTDTQYF. As DNA, the CDR3 is TGTGCCAGCAGCCGCCGGAGCGGGGGGCCCACAGATACGCAGTATTTT.

V gene TRBV7-9 combines with J gene TRBJ2-1; possibly TRBD2 for D (5 bases). Germline lookup yields CDR1 SEHNR and CDR2 FQNEAQ (reference sequence). This CDR3 is built from 14 residues. V was shortened by 5 bases and J by 8 bases, with 16 bases between the two germline ends. The DNA of the CDR3 is TGTGCCAGCAGCCCAATGGGCGGGCGTTATGAGCAGTTCTTC. It is translated as CASSPMGGRYEQFF.

The chain uses TRBV18 and TRBJ2-7; possible D gene TRBD2, 5 bases. Trimming removed 3 bases at V and 3 bases at J, with 12 bases between. Germline V lookup: CDR1 KGHSH, CDR2 LQKENI. This CDR3 spans 14 amino acids. Here the CDR3 DNA reads TGTGCCAGCTCACCGAGGGAAGGCGGCTACGAGCAGTACTTC. Translated: CASSPREGGYEQYF.

The rearrangement uses TRBV6-2 or TRBV6-3 and TRBJ2-7; D remains ambiguous. Germline V gene sequence: CDR1 MNHEY, CDR2 SVGEGT. Trimming removed 4 bases at V and 2 bases at J, with 9 bases between. This CDR3 has 13 amino acids. CDR3 nucleotide sequence: TGTGCCAGCAGTTTCGGGTCTACCTACGAGCAGTACTTC. Translation: CASSFGSTYEQYF.

The gene calls are TRBV9 and TRBJ2-1; 8 bases map to TRBD2. The CDR3 has 13 residues. The germline gives CDR1 SGDLS, CDR2 YYNGEE. Losses at the gene ends were 2 bases for V and 9 bases for J; bases not matched to a gene: 4. The chain's CDR3 is CASSVGLAGEQFF. In DNA, the CDR3 is TGTGCCAGCAGCGTCGGACTAGCTGGTGAGCAGTTCTTC.

The J gene is TRBJ2-3, the V gene TRBV5-4, with 8 bases lining up with TRBD1. Germline V gene lookup returns CDR1 SGHNT and CDR2 YYREEE (reference sequence). Germline trimming cut 4 bases from V and 3 bases from J; bases unmatched to any gene: 7. CDR3 length equals 15 residues. CDR3 sequence (DNA): TGTGCCAGCAGCCTGGCAGGGGGCCGGACAGATACGCAGTATTTT. Residues: CASSLAGGRTDTQYF.

The rearrangement uses TRBV9 and TRBJ2-3, with 11 bases lining up with TRBD2. Trimming took 0 bases from V and 3 from J; bases not matched to a gene: 3. The CDR3 loop spans 16 amino acids. Germline CDR1 reads SGDLS; CDR2 reads YYNGEE. DNA of the CDR3: TGTGCCAGCAGCGTAGGTAGGACTAGCGGGACAGATACGCAGTATTTT. Translation gives CASSVGRTSGTDTQYF.

V is TRBV12-3 or TRBV12-4 and J is TRBJ1-5, with a possible D match to TRBD1 (6 bases). Trimming shortened V by 7 bases and J by 5 bases, and 12 bases separated the two germline ends. The CDR3 sequence is 13 residues long. In DNA form, the CDR3 reads TGTGCCAGCAAAGACAGGTGGGATCAGCCCCAGCATTTT. Protein product: CASKDRWDQPQHF.

The rearrangement uses TRBV6-5 and TRBJ2-7; no clear D gene. Germline V gene sequence: CDR1 MNHEY, CDR2 SVGAGI. The CDR3 sequence is 14 residues long. With 6 bases removed from V and 0 bases from J, the gap between germline ends came to 12 bases. CDR3: CASRMSHLSYEQYF. CDR3 DNA: TGTGCCAGCAGGATGAGTCACCTCTCCTACGAGCAGTACTTC.

The rearrangement uses TRBV6-5 and TRBJ1-6, with 8 bases aligning to TRBD1. This CDR3 has 14 residues. Losses at the gene ends were 6 bases for V and 9 bases for J; bases not matched to a gene: 7. CDR1 MNHEY and CDR2 SVGAGI come from the germline V gene. CDR3 DNA sequence: TGTGCCAGCAGAGGACAGGGTGAAGCTTCACCCCTCCACTTT. Protein product: CASRGQGEASPLHF.

In this sample, this clone turned up a few times. The chain recombines TRBV5-1 with TRBJ2-1, with D perhaps TRBD1 (6 bases). Trimming removed 4 bases at V and 1 base at J, with 15 bases between. The CDR3 is 16 residues long. Germline V gene lookup returns CDR1 SGHRS and CDR2 YFSETQ. The CDR3 nucleotides are TGCGCCAGCAGCCAGAATTCAGGGGAGTCCTACAATGAGCAGTTCTTC. Residues: CASSQNSGESYNEQFF.